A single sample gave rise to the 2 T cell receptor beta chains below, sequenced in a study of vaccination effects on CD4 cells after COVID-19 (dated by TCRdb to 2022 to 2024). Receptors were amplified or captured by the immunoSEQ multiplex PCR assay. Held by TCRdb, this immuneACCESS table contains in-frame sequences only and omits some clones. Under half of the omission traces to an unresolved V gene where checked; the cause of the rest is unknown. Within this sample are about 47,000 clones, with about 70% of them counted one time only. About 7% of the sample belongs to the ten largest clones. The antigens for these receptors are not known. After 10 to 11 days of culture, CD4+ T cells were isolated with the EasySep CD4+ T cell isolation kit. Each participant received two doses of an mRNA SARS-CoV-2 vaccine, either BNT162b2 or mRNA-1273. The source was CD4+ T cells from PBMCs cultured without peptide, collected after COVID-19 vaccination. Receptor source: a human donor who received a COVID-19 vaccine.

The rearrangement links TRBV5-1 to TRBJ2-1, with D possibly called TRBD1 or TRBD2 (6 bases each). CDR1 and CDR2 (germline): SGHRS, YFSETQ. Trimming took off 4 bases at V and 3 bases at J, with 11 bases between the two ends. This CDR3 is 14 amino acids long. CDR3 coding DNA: TGCGCCAGCAGCCTGGGGGGCAGCTACAATGAGCAGTTCTTC. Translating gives CASSLGGSYNEQFF.

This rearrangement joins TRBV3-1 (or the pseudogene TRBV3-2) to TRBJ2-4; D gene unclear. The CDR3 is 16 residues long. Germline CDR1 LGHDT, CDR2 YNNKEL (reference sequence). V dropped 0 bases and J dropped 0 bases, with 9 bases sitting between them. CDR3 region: CASSQERPLAKNIQYF. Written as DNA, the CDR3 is TGTGCCAGCAGCCAAGAACGACCCTTAGCCAAAAACATTCAGTACTTC.